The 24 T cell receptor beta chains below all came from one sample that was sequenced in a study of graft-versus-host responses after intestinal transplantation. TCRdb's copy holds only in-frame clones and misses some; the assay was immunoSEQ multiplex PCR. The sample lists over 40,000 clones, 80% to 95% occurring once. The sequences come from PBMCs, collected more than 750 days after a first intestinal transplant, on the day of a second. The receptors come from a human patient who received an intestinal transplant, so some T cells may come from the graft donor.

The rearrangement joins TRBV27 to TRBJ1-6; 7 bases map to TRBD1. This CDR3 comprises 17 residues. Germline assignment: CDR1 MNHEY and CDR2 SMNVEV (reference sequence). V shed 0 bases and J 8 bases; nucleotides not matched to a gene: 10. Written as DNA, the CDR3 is TGTGCCAGCAGTTTATCGCCCCTCGGACAGGTCTATTCACCCCTCCACTTT. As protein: CASSLSPLGQVYSPLHF.

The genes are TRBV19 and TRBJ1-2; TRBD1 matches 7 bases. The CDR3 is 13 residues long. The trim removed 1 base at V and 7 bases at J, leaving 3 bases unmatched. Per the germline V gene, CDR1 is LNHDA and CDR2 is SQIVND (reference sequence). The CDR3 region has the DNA TGTGCCAGTAGTATAGGGGGACAGACTGGCTACACCTTC. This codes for CASSIGGQTGYTF.

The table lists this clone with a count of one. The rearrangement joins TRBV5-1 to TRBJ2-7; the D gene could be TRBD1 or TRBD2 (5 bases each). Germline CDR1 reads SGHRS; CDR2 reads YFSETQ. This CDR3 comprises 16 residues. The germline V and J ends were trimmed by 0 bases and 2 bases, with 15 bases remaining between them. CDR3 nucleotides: TGCGCCAGCAGCTTGGCGGGTCGAGGGGCGACCTACGAGCAGTACTTC. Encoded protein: CASSLAGRGATYEQYF.

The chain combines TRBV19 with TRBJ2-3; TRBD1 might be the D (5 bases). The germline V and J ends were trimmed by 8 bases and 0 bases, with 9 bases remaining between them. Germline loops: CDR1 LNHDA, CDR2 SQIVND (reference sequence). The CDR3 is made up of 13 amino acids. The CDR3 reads CASDRFSTDTQYF. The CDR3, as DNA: TGTGCCAGTGACAGATTTAGCACAGATACGCAGTATTTT.

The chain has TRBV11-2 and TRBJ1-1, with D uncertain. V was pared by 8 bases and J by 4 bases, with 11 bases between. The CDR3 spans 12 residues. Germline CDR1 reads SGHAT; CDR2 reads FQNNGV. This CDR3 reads CASRLGATEAFF. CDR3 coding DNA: TGTGCCAGCCGCCTAGGAGCCACTGAAGCTTTCTTT.

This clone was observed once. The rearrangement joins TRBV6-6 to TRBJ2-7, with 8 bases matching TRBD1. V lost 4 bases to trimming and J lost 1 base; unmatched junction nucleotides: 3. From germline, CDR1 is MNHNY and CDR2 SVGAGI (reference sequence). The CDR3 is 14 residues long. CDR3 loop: CASSSNRGSYEQYF. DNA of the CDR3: TGTGCCAGCAGTTCCAACAGGGGGTCCTACGAGCAGTACTTC.

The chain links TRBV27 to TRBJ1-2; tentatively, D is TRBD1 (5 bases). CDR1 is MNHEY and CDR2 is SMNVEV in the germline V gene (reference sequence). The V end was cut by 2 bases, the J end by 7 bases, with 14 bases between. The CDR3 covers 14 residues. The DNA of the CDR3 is TGTGCCAGCAGTTTAATTGGGGGAGGGACTGGCTACACCTTC. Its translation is CASSLIGGGTGYTF.

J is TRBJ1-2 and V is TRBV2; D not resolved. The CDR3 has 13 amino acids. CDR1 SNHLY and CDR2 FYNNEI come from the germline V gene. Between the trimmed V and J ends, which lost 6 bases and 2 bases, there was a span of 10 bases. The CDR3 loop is CASRGNRNYGYTF. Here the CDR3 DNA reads TGTGCCAGCAGGGGGAACAGAAACTATGGCTACACCTTC.

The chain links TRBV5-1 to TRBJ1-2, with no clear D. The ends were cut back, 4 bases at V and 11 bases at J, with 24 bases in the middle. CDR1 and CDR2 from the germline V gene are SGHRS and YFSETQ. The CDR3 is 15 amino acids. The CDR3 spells CASSEYSQLPMSYTF. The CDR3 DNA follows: TGCGCCAGCAGCGAATACAGTCAACTACCAATGAGTTACACCTTC.

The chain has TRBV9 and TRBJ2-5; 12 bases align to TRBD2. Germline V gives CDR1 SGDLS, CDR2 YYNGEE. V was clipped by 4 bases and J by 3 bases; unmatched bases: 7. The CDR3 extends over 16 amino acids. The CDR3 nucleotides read TGTGCCAGCAGCCCGAGACTAGCGGGAGAGAAAGAGACCCAGTACTTC. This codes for CASSPRLAGEKETQYF.

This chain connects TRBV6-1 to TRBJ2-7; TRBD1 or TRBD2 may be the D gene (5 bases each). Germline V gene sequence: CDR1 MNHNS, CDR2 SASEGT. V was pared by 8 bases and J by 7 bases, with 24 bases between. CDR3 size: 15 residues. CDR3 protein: CASGTPGTAGGEQYF. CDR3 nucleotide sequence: TGTGCCAGCGGTACTCCCGGGACGGCCGGCGGGGAGCAGTACTTC.

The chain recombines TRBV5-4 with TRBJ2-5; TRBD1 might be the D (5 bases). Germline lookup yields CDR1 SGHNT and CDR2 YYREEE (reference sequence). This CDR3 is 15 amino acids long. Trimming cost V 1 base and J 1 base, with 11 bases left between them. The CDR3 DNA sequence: TGTGCCAGCAGCTTGATACCAGGGCCCCAAGAGACCCAGTACTTC. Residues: CASSLIPGPQETQYF. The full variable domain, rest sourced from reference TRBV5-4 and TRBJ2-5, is ETGVTQSPTHLIKTRGQQVTLRCSSQSGHNTVSWYQQALGQGPQFIFQYYREEENGRGNFPPRFSGLQFPNYSSELNVNALELDDSALYLCASSLIPGPQETQYFGPGTRLLVL.

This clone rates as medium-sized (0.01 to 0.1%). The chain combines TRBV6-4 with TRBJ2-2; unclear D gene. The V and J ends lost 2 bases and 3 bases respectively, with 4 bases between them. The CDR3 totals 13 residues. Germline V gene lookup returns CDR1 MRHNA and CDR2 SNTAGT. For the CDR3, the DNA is TGTGCCAGCAGTGACAGGGACACCGGGGAGCTGTTTTTT. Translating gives CASSDRDTGELFF.

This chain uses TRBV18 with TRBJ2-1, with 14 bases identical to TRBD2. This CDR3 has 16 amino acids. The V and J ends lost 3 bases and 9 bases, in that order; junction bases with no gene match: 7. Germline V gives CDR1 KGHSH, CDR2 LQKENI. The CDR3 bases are TGTGCCAGCTCACCCGCCGGGACTAGCGGGAGTCTTGAGCAGTTCTTC. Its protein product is CASSPAGTSGSLEQFF.

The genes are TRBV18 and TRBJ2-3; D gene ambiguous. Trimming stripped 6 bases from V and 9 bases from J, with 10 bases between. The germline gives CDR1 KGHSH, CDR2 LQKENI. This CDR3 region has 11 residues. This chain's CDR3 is CASSLTGTQYF. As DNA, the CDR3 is TGTGCCAGCTCGCTTACCGGAACGCAGTATTTT.

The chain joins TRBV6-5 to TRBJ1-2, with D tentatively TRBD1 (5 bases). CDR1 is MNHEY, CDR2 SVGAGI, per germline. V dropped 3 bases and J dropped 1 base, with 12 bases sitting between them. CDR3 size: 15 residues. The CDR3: CASSYPGADNYGYTF. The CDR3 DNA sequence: TGTGCCAGCAGTTATCCCGGGGCGGATAACTATGGCTACACCTTC.

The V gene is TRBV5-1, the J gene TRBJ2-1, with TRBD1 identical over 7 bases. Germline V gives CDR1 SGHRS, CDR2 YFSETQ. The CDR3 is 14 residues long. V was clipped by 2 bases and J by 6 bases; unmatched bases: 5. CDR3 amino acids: CASSFGNRGNEQFF. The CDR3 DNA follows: TGCGCCAGCAGCTTCGGAAACAGGGGCAATGAGCAGTTCTTC. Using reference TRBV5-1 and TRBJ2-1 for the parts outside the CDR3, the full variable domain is KAGVTQTPRYLIKTRGQQVTLSCSPISGHRSVSWYQQTPGQGLQFLFEYFSETQRNKGNFPGRFSGRQFSNSRSEMNVSTLELGDSALYLCASSFGNRGNEQFFGPGTRLTVL.

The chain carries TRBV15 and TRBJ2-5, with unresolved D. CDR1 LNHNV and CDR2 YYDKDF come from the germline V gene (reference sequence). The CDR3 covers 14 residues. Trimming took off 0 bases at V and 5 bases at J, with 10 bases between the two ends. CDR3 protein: CATSRDSPAETQYF. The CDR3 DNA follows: TGTGCCACCAGCAGAGACTCCCCGGCGGAGACCCAGTACTTC.

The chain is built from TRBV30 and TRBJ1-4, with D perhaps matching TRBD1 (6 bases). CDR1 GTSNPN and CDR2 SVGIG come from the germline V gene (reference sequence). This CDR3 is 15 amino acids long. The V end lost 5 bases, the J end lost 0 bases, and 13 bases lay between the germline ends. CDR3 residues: CAWLQGYSTNEKLFF. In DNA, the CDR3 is TGTGCCTGGCTACAGGGATACTCAACTAATGAAAAACTGTTTTTT.

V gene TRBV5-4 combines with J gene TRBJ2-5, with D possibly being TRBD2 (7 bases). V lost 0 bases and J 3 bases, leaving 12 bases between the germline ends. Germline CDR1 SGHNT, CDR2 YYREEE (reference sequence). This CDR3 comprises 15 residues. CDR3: CASSLGGGVEETQYF. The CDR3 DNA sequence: TGTGCCAGCAGCTTGGGAGGGGGGGTCGAAGAGACCCAGTACTTC.

DNA of the CDR3: TGTGCCTGGAGTGGCTTGGTCGATGGCTACACCTTC. Amino acid sequence: CAWSGLVDGYTF. The chain combines TRBV30 with TRBJ1-2; D is unresolved. Germline V gives CDR1 GTSNPN, CDR2 SVGIG (reference sequence). V lost 1 base, J lost 6 bases, and 9 bases lay in between. The CDR3 has 12 residues. Together with reference TRBV30 and TRBJ1-2, the CDR3 gives the full variable domain: SQTIHQWPATLVQPVGSPLSLECTVEGTSNPNLYWYRQAAGRGLQLLFYSVGIGQISSEVPQNLSASRPQDRQFILSSKKLLLSDSGFYLCAWSGLVDGYTFGSGTRLTVV.

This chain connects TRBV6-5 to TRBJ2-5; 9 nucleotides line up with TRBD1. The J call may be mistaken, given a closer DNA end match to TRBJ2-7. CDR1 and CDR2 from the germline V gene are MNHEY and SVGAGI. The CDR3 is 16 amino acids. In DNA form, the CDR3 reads TGTGCCAGCAGTTACTCCTCCGGGACAGGGAACTACGAGCAGTACTTC. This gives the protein CASSYSSGTGNYEQYF.

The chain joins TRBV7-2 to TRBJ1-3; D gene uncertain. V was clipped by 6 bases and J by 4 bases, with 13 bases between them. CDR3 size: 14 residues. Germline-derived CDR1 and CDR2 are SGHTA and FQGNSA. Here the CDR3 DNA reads TGTGCCAGCAGTCTCTTGGTGGGAGGAAACACCATATATTTT. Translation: CASSLLVGGNTIYF.

The CDR3 coding sequence is TGTGCCAGCAGTCGGAGCACAGGCGGTGAAAAACTGTTTTTT. It is translated as CASSRSTGGEKLFF. The chain is built from TRBV6-5 and TRBJ1-4, with a weak D call TRBD1 (5 bases). This CDR3 region has 14 residues. Trimming shortened V by 5 bases and J by 7 bases, and 14 bases separated the two germline ends. In germline, CDR1 is MNHEY, CDR2 SVGAGI.